These T cell receptor beta chains were read from a single sample in a study of T cell responses to AZD1222 COVID-19 vaccine. Using immunoSEQ multiplex PCR, the repertoire was profiled, and TCRdb retains in-frame clones only, with some absent. The data contain over 90,000 clones, 86% of them seen just once; the ten biggest clones take up 4.5% to 6%. The starting material was peripheral blood, obtained on day 0 of AZD1222 vaccination. These receptors were taken from an adult in good health. CDR3s include the opening cysteine and the closing phenylalanine or tryptophan. The D gene is left open where the match is weak. Clone size is not always given. Where it is, it says once, few, many or a class for expanded clones.

d_call clone_size j_call v_call cdr3_nt cdr3_aa
NA NA TRBJ2-7 TRBV2 TGTGCCAGCAGTGAAATCGGAGGGAGTAGGTACGAGCAGTACTTC CASSEIGGSRYEQYF
TRBD1 NA TRBJ1-4 TRBV19 TGTGCCAGTAGTACCAGACAGGGAAGTGAAAAACTGTTTTTT CASSTRQGSEKLFF
TRBD2 NA TRBJ2-7 TRBV10-3 TGTGCCATCAGTGAGGGACTAGAGGCCGAGCAGTACTTC CAISEGLEAEQYF
NA NA TRBJ2-2 TRBV5-1 TGCGCCAGCAGCTTGGCCGGTGGAGGGTCCACCGGGGAGCTGTTTTTT CASSLAGGGSTGELFF
NA NA TRBJ1-4 TRBV24-1 TGTGCCACCAGTGATTCCCGGGACACAGTGGAAAAACTGTTTTTT CATSDSRDTVEKLFF
NA NA TRBJ1-2 TRBV7-5 TGTGCCAGAAGCTTAGCTACAGGGGGCAACTATGGCTACACCTTC CARSLATGGNYGYTF
NA NA TRBJ1-1 TRBV7-2 TGTGCCAGCAGCTTCGGCGGAAACACTGAAGCTTTCTTT CASSFGGNTEAFF
NA once TRBJ2-2 TRBV11-3 TGTGCCAGCAGCTTAGCCTTCGGGAGTCGCGCCGGGGAGCTGTTTTTT CASSLAFGSRAGELFF
TRBD1 NA TRBJ1-5 TRBV18 TGTGCCAGCTCACCACCCGACAGGGGTGGTAGCAATCAGCCCCAGCATTTT CASSPPDRGGSNQPQHF
TRBD1 NA TRBJ1-2 TRBV5-4 TGTGCCAGCAGCTTGGAGGTACAGGGGGCTTACTATGGCTACACCTTC CASSLEVQGAYYGYTF
TRBD1 NA TRBJ2-2 TRBV5-1 TGCGCCAGCAGCCCGGGGACAGGGATGAACACCGGGGAGCTGTTTTTT CASSPGTGMNTGELFF
TRBD1 NA TRBJ1-6 TRBV30 TGTGCCTGGCAACAGGGGAATTCACCCCTCCACTTT CAWQQGNSPLHF
TRBD1 NA TRBJ2-7 TRBV28 TGTGCCAGCAGTTTTGGCGACAGGGGGTACGAGCAGTACTTC CASSFGDRGYEQYF
NA NA TRBJ1-1 TRBV28 TGTGCCAGCAGTCAAGGGTGGAACACTGAAGCTTTCTTT CASSQGWNTEAFF
NA NA TRBJ2-3 TRBV12-3/TRBV12-4 TGTGCCAGCAGTTTCCAGGGGCCAGATACGCAGTATTTT CASSFQGPDTQYF
NA NA TRBJ2-5 TRBV3-1/TRBV3-2 TGTGCCAGCAGCCAAGTCCAAGAGACCCAGTACTTC CASSQVQETQYF
NA NA TRBJ2-1 TRBV28 TGTGCCAGCAGTTTCTTCTCCTACAATGAGCAGTTCTTC CASSFFSYNEQFF
TRBD2 NA TRBJ2-7 TRBV9 TGTGCCAGCAGCCCCTCCGTGGCAGGGGGGGTTAGCGGGAGCTTACGGGAGCAGTACTTC CASSPSVAGGVSGSLREQYF
TRBD1 NA TRBJ1-1 TRBV6-5 TGTGCCAGCAGGGGACAGGGCATGAACACTGAAGCTTTCTTT CASRGQGMNTEAFF
NA NA TRBJ1-6 TRBV14 TGTGCCAGCAGCCAAGGTTTTGGTCAACTCTTGGGATCACCCCTCCACTTT CASSQGFGQLLGSPLHF
NA NA TRBJ2-7 TRBV28 TGTGCCAGTAGTTTGGTCAGGAAGACCTCCTACGAGCAGTACTTC CASSLVRKTSYEQYF
NA NA TRBJ2-3 TRBV3-1/TRBV3-2 TGTGCCAGCAGCCCCTTCAGGGGGGGCACAGATACGCAGTATTTT CASSPFRGGTDTQYF
TRBD1 NA TRBJ1-1 TRBV28 TGTGCCAGCAGCCCCCTGACAGGGTCCGGCACTGAAGCTTTCTTT CASSPLTGSGTEAFF
NA NA TRBJ1-1 TRBV5-5 TGTGCCAGCAGCTTGGGTGATAACACTGAAGCTTTCTTT CASSLGDNTEAFF
NA NA TRBJ2-4 TRBV30 TGTGCCTGGAGTGAGCCGCCGAGGGAGGTCATTCAGTACTTC CAWSEPPREVIQYF
TRBD1 NA TRBJ2-7 TRBV7-2 TGTGCCAGCAGCCCGCGGGACAGGGGTAGGGAGCAGTACTTC CASSPRDRGREQYF
NA NA TRBJ1-2 TRBV5-1 TGCGCCAGCAGCTTGGATAGGGGTAACTATGGCTACACCTTC CASSLDRGNYGYTF
NA NA TRBJ1-2 TRBV7-9 TGTGCCAGCAGCCGCCTCCGGGACACCACTAACTATGGCTACACCTTC CASSRLRDTTNYGYTF
TRBD2 NA TRBJ2-1 TRBV4-3 TGCGCCAGCAGTTCCAGGCTAGCGGGGGGGCTCAATGAGCAGTTCTTC CASSSRLAGGLNEQFF
NA NA TRBJ2-3 TRBV28 TGTGCCACCTACGGGGGCCCCACAGATACGCAGTATTTT CATYGGPTDTQYF
NA once TRBJ2-7 TRBV7-2 TGTGCCAGCAGCTTAGAAGGGGACAAGGCCTACGAGCAGTACTTC CASSLEGDKAYEQYF
TRBD1 NA TRBJ1-5 TRBV2 TGTGCCAGCACCTCAGGGGGAGGAAGCAATCAGCCCCAGCATTTT CASTSGGGSNQPQHF
TRBD1 NA TRBJ2-7 TRBV5-8 TGTGCCAGCAGCCGATTGTTGGGACAGGGGGCTTACGAGCAGTACTTC CASSRLLGQGAYEQYF
NA few TRBJ2-7 TRBV10-3 TGTGCCATCAGTCAGTCGGTCGAGCAGTACTTC CAISQSVEQYF
NA NA TRBJ1-4 TRBV28 TGTGCCAGCAGGATGAGACTTGTCGGTGAAAAACTGTTTTTT CASRMRLVGEKLFF
NA NA TRBJ1-6 TRBV7-8 TGTGCCAGCAGCTCCTTGAATTCACCCCTCCACTTT CASSSLNSPLHF
NA NA TRBJ2-1 TRBV30 TGTGCCTGGAGTGAACAGATCAATGAGCAGTTCTTC CAWSEQINEQFF
TRBD1 NA TRBJ2-2 TRBV7-2 TGTGCCAGCAGCTTCGGGACAGGGAATGGGGCCGGGGAGCTGTTTTTT CASSFGTGNGAGELFF
TRBD1 NA TRBJ2-7 TRBV7-2 TGTGCCAGCAGCTTGGACAGGGGTATGTCATCGCAGTACTTC CASSLDRGMSSQYF
NA NA TRBJ1-5 TRBV5-5 TGTGCCAGCAGCGTCACACAGTGGGGTCGGGGTCAGCCCCAGCATTTT CASSVTQWGRGQPQHF
NA NA TRBJ1-3 TRBV7-6 TGTGCCAGCACCATCGCCAGGGCCCACTCTGGAAACACCATATATTTT CASTIARAHSGNTIYF
NA NA TRBJ1-2 TRBV7-8 TGTGCCAGCAGCTTATCGGGGACCCTCTATGGCTACACCTTC CASSLSGTLYGYTF
NA NA TRBJ2-1 TRBV19 TGTGCCAGTAGTATAGTAGCAGGGGTGAATGAGCAGTTCTTC CASSIVAGVNEQFF
TRBD2 NA TRBJ2-3 TRBV4-2 TGTGCCAGCAGCCAAGCTAGCGGGACGGGGACAGATACGCAGTATTTT CASSQASGTGTDTQYF
NA NA TRBJ2-2 TRBV4-3 TGCGCCAGCAGCCCCCGAAGCAACACCGGGGAGCTGTTTTTT CASSPRSNTGELFF
NA NA TRBJ2-2 TRBV28 TGTGCCAGCAGTTTAGACCGGGGAAGGGGTGGGGAGCTGTTTTTT CASSLDRGRGGELFF
TRBD1 few TRBJ1-6 TRBV7-2 TGTGCCAGCAGCCCTCGCCAGGGGGGAGGCTCACCCCTCCACTTT CASSPRQGGGSPLHF
NA NA TRBJ2-7 TRBV11-1 TGTGCCAGCAGCCCCAGGGACCGGGGGTCCGGGGAGCAGTACTTC CASSPRDRGSGEQYF
TRBD1 NA TRBJ1-5 TRBV7-2 TGTGCCAGCAGCCCCTCGACAGGGGGTCAGCCCCAGCATTTT CASSPSTGGQPQHF
NA NA TRBJ1-3 TRBV7-9 TGTGCCAGCAGCTTAGACGGGGATCGAGGAAACACCATATATTTT CASSLDGDRGNTIYF
NA NA TRBJ1-6 TRBV6-5 TGTGCCAGCAGTTACTCGATTTGGGTAGAATCACCCCTCCACTTT CASSYSIWVESPLHF
TRBD1 once TRBJ1-6 TRBV5-1 TGCGCCAGCAGCTCCGGGACAGTCTCCTATAATTCACCCCTCCACTTT CASSSGTVSYNSPLHF
TRBD1 NA TRBJ1-1 TRBV30 TGTGCCTGCAGCCGGGACAGGGTCGGGGGCGGTGAAGCTTTCTTT CACSRDRVGGGEAFF
NA few TRBJ2-1 TRBV19 TGTGCCAGTAGTATATTCGGGGGCGGTGAGCAGTTCTTC CASSIFGGGEQFF
NA NA TRBJ2-5 TRBV2 TGTGCCAGCAGTGTTGGCTTAAAGAAAGAGACCCAGTACTTC CASSVGLKKETQYF
TRBD2 NA TRBJ2-5 TRBV7-2 TGTGCCAGCAGCAGAAATAGCGGGAGGGACGGGGAGACCCAGTACTTC CASSRNSGRDGETQYF